Each of the 5 T cell receptor beta chains below was sequenced from the same sample in a study of T-cell memory formation after mild COVID-19. From the 5' RACE reads, TCRdb called clonotypes with MiXCR, one entry per CDR3 protein. The data contain some 280,000 distinct CDR3 sequences, about 17% of them singletons. Sequencing was carried out using PBMCs or a T cell subset sorted from them (not recorded which). All receptors derive from a man between 18 and 35 years old who had mild COVID-19 (a few samples of this study predate the infection). Cell type and time point are not known.

This clonotype was recorded a few times. This rearrangement joins TRBV4-1 to TRBJ2-3; possible D gene TRBD1, 6 bases. Germline CDR1 reads MGHRA; CDR2 reads YSYEKL. The CDR3 consists of 17 residues. Trimming took 0 bases from V and 6 from J, leaving 19 bases between them. In nucleotides, the CDR3 is TGCGCCAGCAGCCAAGAGTCTGCAGGGGTGGGTTTTGATACGCAGTATTTT. Amino acid sequence: CASSQESAGVGFDTQYF.

This rearrangement joins TRBV29-1 to TRBJ1-2; 9 bases are a match to TRBD1. V lost 6 bases to trimming and J lost 4 bases; unmatched junction nucleotides: 6. The CDR3 extends over 13 amino acids. Per germline, CDR1 SQVTM and CDR2 ANQGSEA. The CDR3 coding sequence is TGCAGCGTGTCCCGGGACAGGGCCTATGGCTACACCTTC. This encodes CSVSRDRAYGYTF.

This clonotype was counted ten times or more. The junction shows a germline mismatch at one end, possibly a read error. The V gene is TRBV12-3 or TRBV12-4, the J gene TRBJ1-2; TRBD1 might be the D (5 bases). The CDR3 spans 12 residues. The CDR3: CASSIPGRSPRF. In DNA form, the CDR3 reads TGTGCCAGCAGTATACCGGGACGCTCCCCCCGATTC.

J is TRBJ2-1 and V is TRBV4-2; 12 nucleotides agree with TRBD2. The CDR3 is 17 amino acids. The germline V gene has CDR1 LGHNA and CDR2 YNFKEQ. The V segment lost 6 bases and the J segment 2 bases; nucleotides outside the gene matches: 8. CDR3 coding DNA: TGTGCCAGCAGACCGATGACTAGCGGGGGCCCCTACAATGAGCAGTTCTTC. Its translation is CASRPMTSGGPYNEQFF.

V and J are TRBV7-3 and TRBJ1-2; 8 bases fit TRBD1. Germline CDR1 and CDR2: SGHTA and FQGTGA. V trimming: 5 bases; J trimming: 4 bases; junction bases outside the gene matches: 6. The CDR3 has 14 residues. CDR3 sequence: CASSTGQGGYGYTF. CDR3 DNA: TGTGCCAGCAGCACTGGACAGGGAGGCTATGGCTACACCTTC. The full variable domain, rest sourced from reference TRBV7-3 and TRBJ1-2, is GAGVSQTPSNKVTEKGKYVELRCDPISGHTALYWYRQSLGQGPEFLIYFQGTGAADDSGLPNDRFFAVRPEGSVSTLKIQRTERGDSAVYLCASSTGQGGYGYTFGSGTRLTVV.